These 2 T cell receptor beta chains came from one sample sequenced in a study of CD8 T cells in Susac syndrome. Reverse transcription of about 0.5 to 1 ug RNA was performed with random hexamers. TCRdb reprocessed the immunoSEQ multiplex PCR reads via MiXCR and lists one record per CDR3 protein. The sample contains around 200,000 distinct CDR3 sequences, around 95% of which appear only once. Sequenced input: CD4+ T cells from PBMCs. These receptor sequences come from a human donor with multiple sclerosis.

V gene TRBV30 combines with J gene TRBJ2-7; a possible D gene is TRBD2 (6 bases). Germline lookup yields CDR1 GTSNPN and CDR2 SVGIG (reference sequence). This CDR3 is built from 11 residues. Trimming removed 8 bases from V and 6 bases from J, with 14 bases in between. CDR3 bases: TGTGCCCGGGGGAAGGTGGGCGAGCAGTACTTC. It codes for CARGKVGEQYF. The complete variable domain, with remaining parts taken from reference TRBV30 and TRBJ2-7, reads SQTIHQWPATLVQPVGSPLSLECTVEGTSNPNLYWYRQAAGRGLQLLFYSVGIGQISSEVPQNLSASRPQDRQFILSSKKLLLSDSGFYLCARGKVGEQYFGPGTRLTVT.

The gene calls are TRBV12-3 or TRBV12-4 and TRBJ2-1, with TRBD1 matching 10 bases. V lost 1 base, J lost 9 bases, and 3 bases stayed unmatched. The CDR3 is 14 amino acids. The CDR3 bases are TGTGCCAGCAGTTTAGTCGGGACAGGGGCTGAGCAGTTCTTC. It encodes CASSLVGTGAEQFF.